This T cell receptor beta chain stems from a study of T cells in women clearing cervical HPV infection. Study-wide context: Donors had HPV16-related CIN3 or worse; 2 had invasive cancer.

Method: immunoSEQ multiplex PCR; TCRdb's copy keeps in-frame clones and lacks some. The ten top clones account for 5% to 6.5%, within a sample of about 20,000 clones. The clonotype comes from a woman aged 18 to 75 with a cervical HPV16 infection that either progressed to CIN3+ or cleared (not recorded which). The material sequenced was blood buffy coat.

Partial CDR3 DNA: TGTGCCACCAGTGATTCTCCGGTGTTCGCG. This encodes CATSDSPVFA. The whole CDR3 sequence is CATSDSPVFAQYF. The genes are TRBV24-1 and TRBJ2-3; D gene ambiguous. The DNA ends 3 residues before the CDR3 does, and the rest of the CDR3 is filled in from the germline J gene. The CDR3 consists of 13 residues. Germline CDR1 reads KGHDR; CDR2 reads SFDVKD.